One sample yielded the 6 T cell receptor beta chains listed below, sequenced in a study of a mutant IDH1 vaccine in newly diagnosed glioma. Antigens of these TCRs are unknown. Sequenced by immunoSEQ multiplex PCR; TCRdb stores in-frame clones only, minus some. Of 50,000 or so clones listed, roughly 90% were seen once; the top ten hold around 2.2%. Stated time point: week 11, during vaccination. In every dose of vaccine, 300 ug of mutant IDH1 20-mer peptide was given alongside topical imiquimod. This material consisted of PBMCs, taken from a glioma patient whose treatment included an IDH1 peptide vaccine. These receptors were collected from a man aged 50-59 years with glioma.

The sample holds one count of this clone. The rearrangement links TRBV9 to TRBJ2-2; the D gene is possibly TRBD2 (7 bases). V lost 4 bases and J 5 bases, leaving 15 bases between the germline ends. The CDR3 sequence is 15 residues long. CDR1 SGDLS and CDR2 YYNGEE come from the germline V gene. CDR3 nucleotides: TGTGCCAGCAGCTCCCGAGGGGGGGAGACCGGGGAGCTGTTTTTT. Its translation is CASSSRGGETGELFF.

The V gene is TRBV15, the J gene TRBJ1-2; TRBD1 matches at 7 bases. This CDR3 is built from 16 residues. In germline, CDR1 is LNHNV, CDR2 YYDKDF (reference sequence). V trimming: 1 base; J trimming: 8 bases; junction bases outside the gene matches: 13. The CDR3 is CATSRGDRVQTSGYTF. DNA of the CDR3: TGTGCCACCAGCAGAGGAGACAGGGTGCAAACCTCCGGCTACACCTTC.

V is TRBV4-3 and J is TRBJ2-3; unclear D gene. The CDR3 is 15 amino acids. Between the trimmed V and J ends, which lost 4 bases and 2 bases, there was a span of 13 bases. CDR1 is LGHNA and CDR2 is YSLEER in the germline V gene. The CDR3 region is CASSRYTNPTDTQYF. The CDR3 nucleotides read TGCGCCAGCAGCCGGTACACCAACCCCACAGATACGCAGTATTTT.

This chain connects TRBV11-2 to TRBJ2-2; perhaps TRBD2 as D (5 bases). V gave up 3 bases and J gave up 5 bases, with 10 bases separating them. The CDR3 runs to 14 residues. Per germline, CDR1 SGHAT and CDR2 FQNNGV. This CDR3 is CASSFATGTGELFF. The CDR3 nucleotides are TGTGCCAGCAGCTTTGCTACGGGGACCGGGGAGCTGTTTTTT.

The chain uses TRBV7-2 and TRBJ2-7; D gene uncertain. V was shortened by 0 bases and J by 4 bases, with 7 bases between the two germline ends. Germline CDR1 is SGHTA and CDR2 is FQGNSA. The CDR3 covers 13 residues. The CDR3 loop is CASSLAMGYEQYF. Here the CDR3 DNA reads TGTGCCAGCAGCTTAGCGATGGGGTACGAGCAGTACTTC.

V usage is TRBV19 and J usage is TRBJ1-1, with TRBD1 identical over 8 bases. Germline CDR1 and CDR2: LNHDA and SQIVND (reference sequence). The trim removed 5 bases at V and 5 bases at J, leaving 1 base unmatched. The CDR3 loop spans 12 amino acids. The CDR3 bases are TGTGCCAGTAGTGACAGGGGTACTGAAGCTTTCTTT. Translated: CASSDRGTEAFF.